The rows below give T cell receptor beta chains drawn from one sample of a study of a mutant IDH1 vaccine in newly diagnosed glioma. No antigen has been identified for these receptors. TCRdb keeps only in-frame clones here, not all; method: immunoSEQ multiplex PCR. In the table there are tens of thousands of clones, around 85% of which are singletons. The sample here was PBMCs, taken from a glioma patient whose treatment included an IDH1 peptide vaccine. These receptors came from a young woman with glioma. Some clones in this sample may be carry-over from other donors' samples. CDR3s include the opening cysteine and the closing phenylalanine or tryptophan. A D gene is named only where the DNA matches it firmly. Clone size is stated in some rows and not others, as once, few, many or a class when expanded.

cdr3_nt	cdr3_aa	clone_size	j_call	d_call	v_call
TGTGCCAGCAGCGTAGGACTCGGGGCCGGGGAGCTGTTTTTT	CASSVGLGAGELFF	-	TRBJ2-2	-	TRBV9
TGTGCCAGCAGGGCACTAGCGGGAGGTTTTGGCGAGCAGTACTTC	CASRALAGGFGEQYF	-	TRBJ2-7	TRBD2	TRBV2
TGTGCCACCAGCAGGGCAGGAAGGGGGGACCCCACCGGGGAGCTGTTTTTT	CATSRAGRGDPTGELFF	-	TRBJ2-2	-	TRBV15
TGTGCCAGCAGCCTCGGGACAGGGGCCTACGAGCAGTACTTC	CASSLGTGAYEQYF	-	TRBJ2-7	TRBD1	TRBV6-5
TGTGCCAGCAGTGGAGTTGGCACAGATACGCAGTATTTT	CASSGVGTDTQYF	once	TRBJ2-3	-	TRBV2
TGTGCCAGCAGTTACCTCGGGGGGGACTATGGCTACACCTTC	CASSYLGGDYGYTF	-	TRBJ1-2	-	TRBV6-6
TGTGCCAGCAGGACTAGCGGGAGTGAATACGAGCAGTACTTC	CASRTSGSEYEQYF	-	TRBJ2-7	TRBD2	TRBV13
TGTGCCAGCAGCTTAGGGCAGCGGGCCCAACAAGAGACCCAGTACTTC	CASSLGQRAQQETQYF	once	TRBJ2-5	-	TRBV7-6
TGTGCCATCAGCTCTCCTAATGAAAAACTGTTTTTT	CAISSPNEKLFF	once	TRBJ1-4	-	TRBV10-3
TGTGCCAGCAGCCCGGACAGGGGGCTTTACAATGAGCAGTTCTTC	CASSPDRGLYNEQFF	-	TRBJ2-1	TRBD1	TRBV5-4
TGTGCCAGCAGCTTAGAGGGCAGAGGGCGAACAGATACGCAGTATTTT	CASSLEGRGRTDTQYF	-	TRBJ2-3	-	TRBV7-8
TGTGCCATCAGTGGGATCCGGGACAGGGGTAACTATGGCTACACCTTC	CAISGIRDRGNYGYTF	-	TRBJ1-2	TRBD1	TRBV10-3
TGTGCCAGCAGCCTCTCCCGCGTACACGCGAACACTGAAGCTTTCTTT	CASSLSRVHANTEAFF	-	TRBJ1-1	-	TRBV7-9
TGCGCCAGCAGCCTTGCGGGACTAGCGGGCGGCACCGGGGAGCTGTTTTTT	CASSLAGLAGGTGELFF	-	TRBJ2-2	TRBD2	TRBV5-1
TGTGCCAGCAGTCCTACAGGACAAGAGACCCAGTACTTC	CASSPTGQETQYF	-	TRBJ2-5	-	TRBV6-1
TGTGCCTGGAGTGTAGTGGGGGCAGGGGAGCAGTACTTC	CAWSVVGAGEQYF	once	TRBJ2-7	-	TRBV30
TGTGCCAGCATGGGGGGAGGAGTGCACTTCCAAGAGACCCAGTACTTC	CASMGGGVHFQETQYF	-	TRBJ2-5	-	TRBV25-1
TGTGCCAGCAGCTTCAGGGGAGGCAGGGAGAGCTCTGGGGCCAACGTCCTGACTTTC	CASSFRGGRESSGANVLTF	-	TRBJ2-6	-	TRBV5-6
TGTGCCTGGACCCCAGGGGGGGATACTGAAGCTTTCTTT	CAWTPGGDTEAFF	few	TRBJ1-1	TRBD1	TRBV30
TGCGCCAGCAGCCAAGAACAGCGGGAAAGTGACGAGCAGTACTTC	CASSQEQRESDEQYF	-	TRBJ2-7	TRBD2	TRBV4-1
TGTGCCAGCAGGAGTAGCCCTGGGGCCAACGTCCTGACTTTC	CASRSSPGANVLTF	-	TRBJ2-6	-	TRBV5-5
TGTGCCAGCAGCGTAGGCGGCAACTCTAACTATGGCTACACCTTC	CASSVGGNSNYGYTF	-	TRBJ1-2	-	TRBV9
TGTGCCAGCAGCTTACGCCGGGACACCTACACAGATACGCAGTATTTT	CASSLRRDTYTDTQYF	few	TRBJ2-3	-	TRBV7-2